Given below is one T cell receptor beta chain in context. Trimming took off 3 bases at V and 2 bases at J, with 13 bases between the two ends. The CDR3 is 15 amino acids. CDR1 is KGHSH and CDR2 is LQKENI in the germline V gene. The data were obtained in a study of blood T cell repertoires in COVID-19. Study details: Sites in the United States, Italy and Spain provided acute and convalescent COVID-19 samples.

Method: immunoSEQ multiplex PCR; TCRdb's copy keeps in-frame clones and lacks some. The table records approximately 83,000 clones, about 85% of them present only once. The chain is built from TRBV18 and TRBJ1-1, with D tentatively TRBD1 (6 bases). The source material was peripheral blood. This TCR derives from a man aged 45-65 years with acute or convalescent COVID-19. The CDR3 DNA follows: TGTGCCAGCTCACCGCCCAGGACAGCAAACACTGAAGCTTTCTTT. Translating gives CASSPPRTANTEAFF.